The 27 T cell receptor beta chains reported below all come from one sample, sequenced in a study of blood T cells in healthy people across ages. PCR was performed a second time for about 7 to 12 cycles using a sample-barcoded 5' primer and a J-beta primer mix. TCRdb independently ran MiXCR on the 5' RACE reads; one entry per CDR3 protein. The sample holds about 900,000 distinct CDR3 sequences, around 48% seen once. Sequences were obtained from blood. All receptors come from a man aged 30 to 39 in good health.

In DNA form, the CDR3 reads TGTGCCAGCAGCCAAGAAAGTGGGGGAGCGAGCAATCAGCCCCAGCATTTT. Its protein product is CASSQESGGASNQPQHF. The chain is built from TRBV4-2 and TRBJ1-5, with a weak D call TRBD1 (5 bases). CDR3 size: 17 residues. V was trimmed by 0 bases and J by 1 base, leaving 13 bases between them. CDR1 LGHNA and CDR2 YNFKEQ come from the germline V gene.

The V gene is TRBV20-1, the J gene TRBJ2-3, with TRBD1 matching over 11 bases. This CDR3 is built from 15 residues. Germline V lookup: CDR1 DFQATT, CDR2 SNEGSKA (reference sequence). Trimming removed 6 bases from V and 4 bases from J; junction bases left unmatched: 9. In DNA, the CDR3 is TGCAGTGCCCAAAGGACAGGGGGCCGCGCAGATACGCAGTATTTT. Amino acids: CSAQRTGGRADTQYF.

V and J are TRBV7-2 and TRBJ2-3; D unresolved. This CDR3 is 13 amino acids long. V was trimmed by 3 bases and J by 6 bases, leaving 10 bases between them. Germline loops: CDR1 SGHTA, CDR2 FQGNSA. The CDR3 DNA reads as TGTGCCAGCAGCTTGTACTTCGGGGATACGCAGTATTTT. Amino acids: CASSLYFGDTQYF.

This clonotype has more than one count but fewer than ten. The chain couples TRBV28 to TRBJ2-1; no definite D call. In germline, CDR1 is MDHEN, CDR2 SYDVKM. The CDR3 spans 16 residues. V was cut by 4 bases and J by 2 bases, with 15 bases left in between. This CDR3 reads CASSWALRPTYNEQFF. CDR3 sequence (DNA): TGTGCCAGCAGTTGGGCACTGAGACCTACCTACAATGAGCAGTTCTTC.

The rearrangement uses TRBV11-3 and TRBJ2-1, with 7 bases lining up with TRBD1. The CDR3 runs to 15 residues. The germline CDR1 and CDR2 sequences are SGHNT and YENEEA. V lost 5 bases to trimming and J lost 5 bases; unmatched junction nucleotides: 9. CDR3 in amino acids: CASSPRWTGHNEQFF. CDR3 coding DNA: TGTGCCAGCAGCCCCCGCTGGACAGGCCACAATGAGCAGTTCTTC.

The chain recombines TRBV5-4 with TRBJ2-5; perhaps D is TRBD1 or TRBD2 (5 bases each). Per germline, CDR1 SGHNT and CDR2 YYREEE (reference sequence). Between the trimmed V and J ends, which lost 0 bases and 5 bases, there was a span of 11 bases. The CDR3 is 14 residues long. The CDR3 DNA reads TGTGCCAGCAGCTTGGTTTCAGGGACGGAGACCCAGTACTTC. Protein sequence: CASSLVSGTETQYF.

V gene TRBV29-1 combines with J gene TRBJ2-5, with D uncertain. Germline CDR1 reads SQVTM; CDR2 reads ANQGSEA. The CDR3 extends over 10 amino acids. V was pared by 6 bases and J by 5 bases, with 7 bases between. The CDR3 DNA reads as TGCAGCGTATATGAGGAGACCCAGTACTTC. As protein: CSVYEETQYF.

This clonotype was picked up one time. The J gene is TRBJ1-1, the V gene TRBV10-3; a possible D gene is TRBD1 (6 bases). Germline V gives CDR1 ENHRY, CDR2 SYGVKD. Trimming pared 4 bases from V and 1 base from J, leaving 10 bases between. The CDR3 consists of 14 residues. CDR3 residues: CAISGPTGNTEAFF. In DNA, the CDR3 is TGTGCCATCAGTGGGCCGACAGGGAACACTGAAGCTTTCTTT.

This chain joins TRBV28 and TRBJ1-2, with D uncertain. The length of the CDR3 is 13 residues. Trimming took off 4 bases at V and 4 bases at J, with 10 bases between the two ends. Germline-derived CDR1 and CDR2 are MDHEN and SYDVKM. In nucleotides, the CDR3 is TGTGCCAGCAGTTCCCCTGCAGCCTATGGCTACACCTTC. Translating it yields CASSSPAAYGYTF.

The table lists this clonotype with a few counts. The V and J genes are TRBV7-2 and TRBJ2-5; the match to TRBD1 covers 8 bases. The J call may be incorrect, as the DNA end agrees better with TRBJ2-7. Looked up from germline, CDR1 is SGHTA and CDR2 is FQGNSA. There are 15 residues in the CDR3. The CDR3 is CASSLDRDRQYEQYF. CDR3 DNA sequence: TGTGCCAGCAGCTTAGACCGGGACAGGCAGTACGAGCAGTACTTC.

This chain links TRBV10-2 with TRBJ2-7; D is unclear. V was shortened by 2 bases and J by 3 bases, with 11 bases between the two germline ends. Germline V gene sequence: CDR1 WSHSY, CDR2 SAAADI. The CDR3 has 14 residues. In DNA form, the CDR3 reads TGCGCCAGCAGTGAGATGGCCTCCCACTACGAGCAGTACTTC. It is translated as CASSEMASHYEQYF.

This chain connects TRBV7-8 to TRBJ1-5, with D perhaps matching TRBD1 (6 bases). The V end was cut by 5 bases, the J end by 7 bases, with 18 bases between. The germline CDR1 and CDR2 sequences are SGHVS and FQNEAQ. This CDR3 comprises 15 residues. In DNA form, the CDR3 reads TGTGCCAGCAGCAAGGGGGGGCAGATCAACCAGCCCCAGCATTTT. Translated: CASSKGGQINQPQHF. Drawing the rest from reference TRBV7-8 and TRBJ1-5, the complete variable domain is GAGVSQSPRYKVAKRGQDVALRCDPISGHVSLFWYQQALGQGPEFLTYFQNEAQLDKSGLPSDRFFAERPEGSVSTLKIQRTQQEDSAVYLCASSKGGQINQPQHFGDGTRLSIL.

The rearrangement uses TRBV7-9 and TRBJ2-7, with D hard to call. Trimming removed 1 base at V and 5 bases at J, with 6 bases between. The CDR3 spans 12 residues. Germline assignment: CDR1 SEHNR and CDR2 FQNEAQ (reference sequence). The CDR3 loop reads CASSLVDDEQYF. CDR3 DNA sequence: TGTGCCAGCAGCTTAGTTGACGACGAGCAGTACTTC.

This clonotype was detected only a few times. The CDR3 DNA reads as TGTGCCAGCAGCCAAACGTCCGGGAACGAGCAGTACTTC. This sequence encodes CASSQTSGNEQYF. V and J are TRBV28 and TRBJ2-7; D possibly corresponds to TRBD2 (5 bases). With 6 bases removed from V and 5 bases from J, the gap between germline ends came to 14 bases. The germline gives CDR1 MDHEN, CDR2 SYDVKM. The CDR3 runs to 13 residues. The entire variable domain, with the rest obtained from reference TRBV28 and TRBJ2-7, is as follows: DVKVTQSSRYLVKRTGEKVFLECVQDMDHENMFWYRQDPGLGLRLIYFSYDVKMKEKGDIPEGYSVSREKKERFSLILESASTNQTSMYLCASSQTSGNEQYFGPGTRLTVT.

The V and J genes are TRBV7-2 and TRBJ1-4; possibly TRBD1 for D (5 bases). V was cut by 3 bases and J by 12 bases, with 20 bases left in between. This CDR3 spans 15 amino acids. Germline CDR1 SGHTA, CDR2 FQGNSA. CDR3 coding DNA: TGTGCCAGCAGCTTGGGGCAGACAGCTAATGAGGAACTGTTTTTT. Translated, it gives CASSLGQTANEELFF.

The rearrangement joins TRBV3-1 to TRBJ2-7; the match to TRBD1 covers 7 bases. The CDR3 spans 16 residues. Trimming took 1 base from V and 0 from J; bases not matched to a gene: 6. Germline V CDR1 and CDR2: LGHDT, YNNKEL (reference sequence). As DNA, the CDR3 is TGTGCCAGCAGCCAAGTTCCGACAGGGCTCTCCTACGAGCAGTACTTC. As protein: CASSQVPTGLSYEQYF.

Points on this clonotype: This sequence may be a read error, since a much larger clone differs from it by one base. As the CDR3 is not closed by the conserved phenylalanine or tryptophan, this likely results from a read error. This chain joins TRBV2 and TRBJ2-1; the D gene is possibly TRBD1 (6 bases). The germline CDR1 and CDR2 sequences are SNHLY and FYNNEI. Deletions cut 6 bases from V and 9 bases from J, with 12 bases between. The CDR3 is 12 amino acids. This chain's CDR3 is CASSPYRVEQFY. The CDR3 nucleotides are TGTGCCAGCAGCCCGTACAGGGTTGAGCAGTTCTAC.

The V call is TRBV18, the J call TRBJ1-2, with D unclear. Trimming removed 3 bases at V and 0 bases at J, with 11 bases between. The CDR3 has 15 amino acids. Per the germline V gene, CDR1 is KGHSH and CDR2 is LQKENI. The CDR3 here is CASSPPLIANYGYTF. DNA of the CDR3: TGTGCCAGCTCACCTCCCCTGATAGCTAACTATGGCTACACCTTC.

The genes are TRBV5-1 and TRBJ2-5; D is possibly TRBD2 (6 bases). The CDR3 extends over 15 amino acids. Trimming stripped 7 bases from V and 5 bases from J, with 21 bases between. Germline CDR1 is SGHRS and CDR2 is YFSETQ. CDR3 in DNA: TGCGCCAGCTCCCCGCGGGACCCTAATCTGGAGACCCAGTACTTC. It specifies CASSPRDPNLETQYF.

The chain recombines TRBV20-1 with TRBJ2-5; TRBD1 is a possible D gene (6 bases). This CDR3 spans 15 amino acids. Germline lookup yields CDR1 DFQATT and CDR2 SNEGSKA (reference sequence). Deletions cut 0 bases from V and 11 bases from J, with 22 bases between. CDR3 DNA sequence: TGCAGTGCTAGAGATCTCGGCAGGGGCAGCAATGAGCAGTACTTC. It yields the protein CSARDLGRGSNEQYF.

This clonotype has a count of ten or more. This rearrangement joins TRBV7-2 to TRBJ2-5, with D perhaps matching TRBD2 (6 bases). Deletions cut 5 bases from V and 3 bases from J, with 13 bases between. There are 14 residues in the CDR3. CDR1 is SGHTA and CDR2 is FQGNSA in the germline V gene. For the CDR3, the DNA is TGTGCCAGCAGCCCCGGGAGCGGAAAAGAGACCCAGTACTTC. Amino acids: CASSPGSGKETQYF.

The chain recombines TRBV27 with TRBJ2-2; D may be TRBD1 or TRBD2 (5 bases each). V lost 1 base and J lost 1, with 10 bases in between. CDR1 is MNHEY, CDR2 SMNVEV, per germline (reference sequence). This CDR3 is 16 amino acids long. As DNA, the CDR3 is TGTGCCAGCAGTTTATGGACACGGGGGAACACCGGGGAGCTGTTTTTT. Its protein product is CASSLWTRGNTGELFF.

This clonotype was counted a few times. V gene TRBV9 combines with J gene TRBJ2-7; 8 bases map to TRBD1. Germline assignment: CDR1 SGDLS and CDR2 YYNGEE. The CDR3 has 14 residues. Trimming at V came to 3 bases and at J to 2 bases, leaving 4 bases not matched to a gene. The CDR3 loop reads CASSGGQAAYEQYF. In DNA, the CDR3 is TGTGCCAGCAGCGGGGGACAGGCAGCCTACGAGCAGTACTTC.

This rearrangement joins TRBV7-9 to TRBJ1-2, with D uncertain. The CDR3 totals 13 residues. Trimming cost V 5 bases and J 5 bases, with 12 bases left between them. Per the germline V gene, CDR1 is SEHNR and CDR2 is FQNEAQ (reference sequence). CDR3 in DNA: TGTGCCAGCAGCGGTCAGGAGCAATATGGCTACACCTTC. Encoded protein: CASSGQEQYGYTF.

The chain employs TRBV6-1 and TRBJ2-1; 7 positions match TRBD1. The V and J ends lost 5 bases and 5 bases, in that order; junction bases with no gene match: 9. This CDR3 is built from 15 residues. CDR1 and CDR2 from the germline V gene are MNHNS and SASEGT. The CDR3 here is CASSYSDRVNNEQFF. Here the CDR3 DNA reads TGTGCCAGCAGTTATTCTGACAGGGTGAACAATGAGCAGTTCTTC.

This clonotype has just a few counts. This rearrangement joins TRBV12-3 or TRBV12-4 to TRBJ2-1; D perhaps matches TRBD2 (7 bases). The ends were cut back, 5 bases at V and 7 bases at J, with 18 bases in the middle. The CDR3 totals 15 residues. The CDR3 region is CASSLRGAKSNEQFF. In DNA form, the CDR3 reads TGTGCCAGCAGTCTCCGGGGGGCCAAAAGTAATGAGCAGTTCTTC.

The chain uses TRBV7-3 and TRBJ2-1; maybe TRBD1 (5 bases). Germline V lookup: CDR1 SGHTA, CDR2 FQGTGA. The V gene lost 2 bases and the J gene lost 12 bases, with 17 bases spanning the gap. The CDR3 consists of 14 residues. The CDR3 is CASSLGPASGAQFF. CDR3 in DNA: TGTGCCAGCAGCTTAGGCCCTGCCAGTGGGGCGCAGTTCTTC.